This T cell receptor (beta chain) appears in the sequencing data of a study of blood T cell repertoires in COVID-19. About the study: Samples came from the United States, Italy and Spain, spanning acute and convalescent COVID-19. PBMCs, B-cell-depleted T cells, or T cells were the source of the cDNA or gDNA that made up the material.

The CDR3 has 16 residues. CDR1 is MDHEN, CDR2 SYDVKM, per germline. With 10 bases removed from V and 0 bases from J, the gap between germline ends came to 19 bases. As handled by the study authors: Reference gene primer amplification in the assay estimated nucleated cell counts. Profiled with immunoSEQ multiplex PCR; TCRdb holds only in-frame clones, not every one. The V and J calls and clone size were taken over from that table, and D and trimming were inferred from the DNA. The sample includes around 71,000 clones, 75% to 90% of them seen just once. The clonotype comes from a man older than 75 with acute or convalescent COVID-19. The specimen was peripheral blood. The V gene is TRBV28, the J gene TRBJ1-5; the D gene is possibly TRBD1 (5 bases). The CDR3 sequence is CATREGGGYSNQPQHF. CDR3 in DNA: TGTGCCACCCGAGAGGGCGGGGGGTATAGCAATCAGCCCCAGCATTTT.